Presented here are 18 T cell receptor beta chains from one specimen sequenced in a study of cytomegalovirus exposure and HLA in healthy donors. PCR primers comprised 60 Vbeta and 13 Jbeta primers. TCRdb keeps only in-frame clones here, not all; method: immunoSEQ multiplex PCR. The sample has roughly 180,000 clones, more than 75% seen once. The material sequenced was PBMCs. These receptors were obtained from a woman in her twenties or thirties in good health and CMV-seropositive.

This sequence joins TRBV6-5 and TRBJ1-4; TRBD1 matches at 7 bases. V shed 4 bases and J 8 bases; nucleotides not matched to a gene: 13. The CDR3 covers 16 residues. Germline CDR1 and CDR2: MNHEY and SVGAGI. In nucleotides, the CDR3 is TGTGCCAGCAGTTCATCCCCCGACAGGGAACTGGAAAAACTGTTTTTT. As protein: CASSSSPDRELEKLFF.

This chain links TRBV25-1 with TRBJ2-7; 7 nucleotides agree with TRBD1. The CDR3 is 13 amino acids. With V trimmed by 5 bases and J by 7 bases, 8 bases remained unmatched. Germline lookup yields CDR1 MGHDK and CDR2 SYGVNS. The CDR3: CASSRTGAREQYF. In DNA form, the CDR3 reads TGTGCCAGCAGTAGAACAGGGGCGCGGGAGCAGTACTTC.

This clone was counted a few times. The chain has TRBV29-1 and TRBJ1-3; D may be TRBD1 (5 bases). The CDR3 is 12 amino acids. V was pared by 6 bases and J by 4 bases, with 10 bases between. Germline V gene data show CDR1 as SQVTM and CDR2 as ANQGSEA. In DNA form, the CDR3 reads TGCAGCGTGCCGGACAACGGAAACACCATATATTTT. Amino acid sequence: CSVPDNGNTIYF. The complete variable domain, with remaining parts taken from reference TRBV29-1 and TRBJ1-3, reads SAVISQKPSRDICQRGTSLTIQCQVDSQVTMMFWYRQQPGQSLTLIATANQGSEATYESGFVIDKFPISRPNLTFSTLTVSNMSPEDSSIYLCSVPDNGNTIYFGEGSWLTVV.

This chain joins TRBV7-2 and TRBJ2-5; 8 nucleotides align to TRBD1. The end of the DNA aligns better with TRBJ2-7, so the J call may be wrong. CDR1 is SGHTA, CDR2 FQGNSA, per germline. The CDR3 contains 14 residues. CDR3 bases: TGTGCCAGCAGCCCTCGCAGGGGGCGTCTCGAGCAGTACTTC. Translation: CASSPRRGRLEQYF.

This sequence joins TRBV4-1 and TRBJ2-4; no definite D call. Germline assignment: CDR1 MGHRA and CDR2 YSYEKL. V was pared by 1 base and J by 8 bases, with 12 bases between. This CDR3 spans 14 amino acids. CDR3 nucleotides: TGCGCCAGCAGCCAAGTCGTTAGTATGGACATTCAGTACTTC. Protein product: CASSQVVSMDIQYF.

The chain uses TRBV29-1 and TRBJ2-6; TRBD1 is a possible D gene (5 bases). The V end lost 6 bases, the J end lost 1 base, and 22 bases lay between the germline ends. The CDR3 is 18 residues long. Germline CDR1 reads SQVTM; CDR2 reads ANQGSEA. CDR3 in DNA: TGCAGCGTCCCTTCGAACTGGGGCACAGGTTCTGGGGCCAACGTCCTGACTTTC. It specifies CSVPSNWGTGSGANVLTF. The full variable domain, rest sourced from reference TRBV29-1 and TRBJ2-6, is SAVISQKPSRDICQRGTSLTIQCQVDSQVTMMFWYRQQPGQSLTLIATANQGSEATYESGFVIDKFPISRPNLTFSTLTVSNMSPEDSSIYLCSVPSNWGTGSGANVLTFGAGSRLTVL.

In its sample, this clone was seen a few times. In DNA form, the CDR3 reads TGTGCCAGCAGCTTACTCAGAGGACCCCAGCATTTT. It translates to CASSLLRGPQHF. The gene calls are TRBV11-2 and TRBJ1-5; no clear D. Germline CDR1 reads SGHAT; CDR2 reads FQNNGV. This CDR3 comprises 12 residues. Between the trimmed V and J ends, which lost 2 bases and 10 bases, there was a span of 9 bases.

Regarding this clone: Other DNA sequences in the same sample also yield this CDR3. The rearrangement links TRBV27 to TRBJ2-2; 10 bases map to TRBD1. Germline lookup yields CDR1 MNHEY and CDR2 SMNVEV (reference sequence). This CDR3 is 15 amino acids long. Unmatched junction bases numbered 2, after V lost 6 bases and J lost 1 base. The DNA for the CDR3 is TGTGCCAGCAGCCGGGACAGGGGGAACACCGGGGAGCTGTTTTTT. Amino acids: CASSRDRGNTGELFF.

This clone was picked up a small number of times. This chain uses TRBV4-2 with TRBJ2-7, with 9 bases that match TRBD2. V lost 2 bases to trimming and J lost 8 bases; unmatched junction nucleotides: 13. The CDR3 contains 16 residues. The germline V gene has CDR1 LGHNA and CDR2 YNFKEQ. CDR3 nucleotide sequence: TGTGCCAGCAGCCAACCGCCCCCTAGCGGGGATACGAAGCAGTACTTC. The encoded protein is CASSQPPPSGDTKQYF.

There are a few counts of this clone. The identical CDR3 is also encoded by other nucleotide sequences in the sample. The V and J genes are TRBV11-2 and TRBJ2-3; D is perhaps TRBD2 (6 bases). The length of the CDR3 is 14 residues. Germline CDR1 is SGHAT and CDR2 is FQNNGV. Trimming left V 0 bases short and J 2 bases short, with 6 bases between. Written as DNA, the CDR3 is TGTGCCAGCAGCTTAGAGGGACTCACAGATACGCAGTATTTT. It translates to CASSLEGLTDTQYF. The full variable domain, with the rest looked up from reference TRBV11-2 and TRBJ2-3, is EAGVAQSPRYKIIEKRQSVAFWCNPISGHATLYWYQQILGQGPKLLIQFQNNGVVDDSQLPKDRFSAERLKGVDSTLKIQPAKLEDSAVYLCASSLEGLTDTQYFGPGTRLTVL.

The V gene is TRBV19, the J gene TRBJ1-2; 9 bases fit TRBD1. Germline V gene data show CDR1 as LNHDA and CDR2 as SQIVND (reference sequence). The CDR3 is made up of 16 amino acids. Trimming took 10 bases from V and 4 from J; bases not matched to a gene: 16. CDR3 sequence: CATGPGLGQGSYGYTF. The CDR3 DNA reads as TGTGCCACCGGCCCCGGCCTGGGACAGGGAAGCTATGGCTACACCTTC.

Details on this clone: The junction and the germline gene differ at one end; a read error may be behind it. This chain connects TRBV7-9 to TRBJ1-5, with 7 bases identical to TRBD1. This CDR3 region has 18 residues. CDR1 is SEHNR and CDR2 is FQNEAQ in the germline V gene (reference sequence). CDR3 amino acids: CSSSLGSQWTGQDQPQHF. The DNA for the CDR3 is TGTTCCAGCAGCTTAGGGTCCCAATGGACAGGTCAAGATCAGCCCCAGCATTTT.

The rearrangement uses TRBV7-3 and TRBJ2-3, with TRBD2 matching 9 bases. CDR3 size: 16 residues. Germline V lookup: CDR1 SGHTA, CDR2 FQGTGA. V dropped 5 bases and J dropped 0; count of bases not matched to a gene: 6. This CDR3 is CASSPRLAASTDTQYF. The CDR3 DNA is TGTGCCAGCAGCCCCCGACTAGCGGCTAGCACAGATACGCAGTATTTT.

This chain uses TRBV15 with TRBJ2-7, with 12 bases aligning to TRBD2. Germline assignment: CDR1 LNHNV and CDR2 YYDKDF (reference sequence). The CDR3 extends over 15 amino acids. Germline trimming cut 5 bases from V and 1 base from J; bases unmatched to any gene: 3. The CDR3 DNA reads TGTGCCACCAGCCGACTAGCGGGGGAATCCTACGAGCAGTACTTC. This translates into CATSRLAGESYEQYF.

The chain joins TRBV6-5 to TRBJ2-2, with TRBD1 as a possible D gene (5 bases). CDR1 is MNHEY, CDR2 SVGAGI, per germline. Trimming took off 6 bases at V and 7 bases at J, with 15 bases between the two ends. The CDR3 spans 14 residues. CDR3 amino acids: CASRGQRLGGELFF. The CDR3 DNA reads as TGTGCCAGCAGGGGGCAGCGTCTCGGCGGGGAGCTGTTTTTT.

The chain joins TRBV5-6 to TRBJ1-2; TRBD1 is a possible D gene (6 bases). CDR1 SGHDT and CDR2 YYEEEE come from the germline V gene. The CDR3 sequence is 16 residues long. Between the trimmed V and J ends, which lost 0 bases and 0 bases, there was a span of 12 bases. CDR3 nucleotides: TGTGCCAGCAGCTTGGCTCAGGGGTTAGCTAACTATGGCTACACCTTC. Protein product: CASSLAQGLANYGYTF.

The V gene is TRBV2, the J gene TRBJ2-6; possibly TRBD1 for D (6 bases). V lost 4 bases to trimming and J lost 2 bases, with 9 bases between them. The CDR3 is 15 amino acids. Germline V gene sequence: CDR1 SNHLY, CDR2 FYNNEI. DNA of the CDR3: TGTGCCAGCAGTGGGACAGCCCCTGGGGCCAACGTCCTGACTTTC. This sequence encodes CASSGTAPGANVLTF.

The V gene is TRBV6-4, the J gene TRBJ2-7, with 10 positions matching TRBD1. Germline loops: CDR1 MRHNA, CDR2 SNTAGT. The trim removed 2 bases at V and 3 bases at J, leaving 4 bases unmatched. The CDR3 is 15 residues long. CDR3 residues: CASSDQGQGFYEQYF. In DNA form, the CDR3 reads TGTGCCAGCAGTGACCAGGGACAGGGGTTCTACGAGCAGTACTTC.